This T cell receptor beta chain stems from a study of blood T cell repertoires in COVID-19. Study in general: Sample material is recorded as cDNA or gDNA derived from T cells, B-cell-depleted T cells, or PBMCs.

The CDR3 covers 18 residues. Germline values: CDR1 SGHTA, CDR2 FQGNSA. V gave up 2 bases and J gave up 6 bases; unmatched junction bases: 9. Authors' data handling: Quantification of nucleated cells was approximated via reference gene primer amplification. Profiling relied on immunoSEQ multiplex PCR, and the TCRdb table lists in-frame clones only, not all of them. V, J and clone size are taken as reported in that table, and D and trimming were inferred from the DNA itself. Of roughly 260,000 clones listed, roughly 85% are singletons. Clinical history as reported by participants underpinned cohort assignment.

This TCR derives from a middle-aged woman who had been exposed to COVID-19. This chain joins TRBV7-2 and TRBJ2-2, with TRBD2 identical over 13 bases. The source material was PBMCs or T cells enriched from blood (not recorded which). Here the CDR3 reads CASSLTSGGADRAGELFF. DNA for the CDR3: TGTGCCAGCAGCTTAACTAGCGGGGGGGCCGATCGGGCCGGGGAGCTGTTTTTT. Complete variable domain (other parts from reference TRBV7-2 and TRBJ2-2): GAGVSQSPSNKVTEKGKDVELRCDPISGHTALYWYRQSLGQGLEFLIYFQGNSAPDKSGLPSDRFSAERTGGSVSTLTIQRTQQEDSAVYLCASSLTSGGADRAGELFFGEGSRLTVL.